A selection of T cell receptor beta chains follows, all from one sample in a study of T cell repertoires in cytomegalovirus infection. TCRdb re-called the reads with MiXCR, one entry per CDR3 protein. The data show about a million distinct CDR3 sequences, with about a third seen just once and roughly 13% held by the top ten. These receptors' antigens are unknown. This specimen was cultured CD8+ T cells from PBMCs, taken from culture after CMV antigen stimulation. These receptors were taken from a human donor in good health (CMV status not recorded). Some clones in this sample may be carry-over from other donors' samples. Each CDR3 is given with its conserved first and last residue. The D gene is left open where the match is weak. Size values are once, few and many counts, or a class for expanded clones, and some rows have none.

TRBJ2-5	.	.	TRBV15	TGTGCCACCAGCCCCGCCTTAGATTTGGCCCAGTACTTC	CATSPALDLAQYF
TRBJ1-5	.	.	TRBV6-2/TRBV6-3	TGTGCCAGCAGTTACACAGCGAATAGCAATCAGCCCCAGCATTTT	CASSYTANSNQPQHF
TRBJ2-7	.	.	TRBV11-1	TGTGCCAGCAGCCAACCCGGGCCACAGGCCTACGAGCAGTACTTC	CASSQPGPQAYEQYF
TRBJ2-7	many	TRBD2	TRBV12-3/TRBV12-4	TGTGCCAGCACTCAGAGTAGAGCCTTGCGGGGGGGGTTCTACGAGCAGTACTTC	CASTQSRALRGGFYEQYF
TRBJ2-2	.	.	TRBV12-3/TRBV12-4	TGTGCCAGCAGTTTACTGGCGGGGAATCCCGGGGAGCTGTTTTTT	CASSLLAGNPGELFF
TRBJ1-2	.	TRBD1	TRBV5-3	TGTGCCAGCAGCTTGAGGCAGGGGGTGGCTAACTATGGCTACACCTTC	CASSLRQGVANYGYTF
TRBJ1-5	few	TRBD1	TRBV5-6	TGTGCCAGCAGCTGGGGGACAGACAATCAGCCCCAGCATTTT	CASSWGTDNQPQHF
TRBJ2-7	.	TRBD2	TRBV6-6	TGTGCCAGCAGTTACTCTAGCGGGGGCCACGAGCAGTACTTC	CASSYSSGGHEQYF
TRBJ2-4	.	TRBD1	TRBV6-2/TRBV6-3	TGTGCCAGCAGTCCGGGGACAGGGTTTGCCAAAAACATTCAGTACTTC	CASSPGTGFAKNIQYF
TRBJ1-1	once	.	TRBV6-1	TGTGCCAGCAATGGACAGCACCTTAACACTGAAGCTTTCTTT	CASNGQHLNTEAFF
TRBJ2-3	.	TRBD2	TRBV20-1	TGCAGTGCTAGCCCCGGACTAGAGTCTCCTAGAGCTACGCAGTATTTT	CSASPGLESPRATQYF
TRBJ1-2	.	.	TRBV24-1	TGTGCCACCAGTGAATCCACTGACGGAAACTATGGCTACACCTTC	CATSESTDGNYGYTF
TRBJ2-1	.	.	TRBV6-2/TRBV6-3	TGTGCCAGCAGTTACGTCAGTAACAATGAGCAGTTCTTC	CASSYVSNNEQFF
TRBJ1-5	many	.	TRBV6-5	TGTGCCAGCAGTGAGGGACGTTATAGCAATCAGCCCCAGCATTTT	CASSEGRYSNQPQHF
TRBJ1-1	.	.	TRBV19	TGTGCCAGTAGTATTTTGGGGCGAGGGACTGAAGCTTTCTTT	CASSILGRGTEAFF
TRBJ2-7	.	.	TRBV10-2	TGCGCCAGCAGTGAGTCGAGAGGGGGACGGGGATCGGAGCAGTACTTC	CASSESRGGRGSEQYF
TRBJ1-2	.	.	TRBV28	TGTGCCAGCAGTTTAAGCGGGAATTTGTATGGCTACACCTTC	CASSLSGNLYGYTF
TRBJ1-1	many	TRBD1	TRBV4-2	TGTGCCAGCAGCCAAGACTACCTCCGGGACAGGGCAACGAGTGAAGCTTTCTTT	CASSQDYLRDRATSEAFF
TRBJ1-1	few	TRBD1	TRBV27	TGTGCCAGCAGCCACAGGGGTGGGTCGGATGGAGCTTTCTTT	CASSHRGGSDGAFF
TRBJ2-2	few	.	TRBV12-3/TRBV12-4	TGTGCCAGCAGCTGGGTCGGATGGGACACCGGGGAGCTGTTTTTT	CASSWVGWDTGELFF
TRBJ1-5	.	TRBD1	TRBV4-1	TGCGCCAGCAGCCAGGTCTCAGGGGGCTGGAATCAGCCCCAGCATTTT	CASSQVSGGWNQPQHF
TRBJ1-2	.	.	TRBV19	TGTGCCAGTAGCATAGAGATAGGGGGTAACTATGGCTACACCTTC	CASSIEIGGNYGYTF
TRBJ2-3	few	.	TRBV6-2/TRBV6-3	TGTGCCAGCAGTTGGCCCCCGGATGGGGCTAGCACAGATACGCAGTATTTT	CASSWPPDGASTDTQYF
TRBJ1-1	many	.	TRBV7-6	TGTGCCAGCAGCCGAATCCGGGAGGATGTAGTTGAAGCTTTCTTT	CASSRIREDVVEAFF
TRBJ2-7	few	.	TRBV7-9	TGTGCCAGCAGCTTTCCCCCGGACGGCTCCTACGAGCAGTACTTC	CASSFPPDGSYEQYF
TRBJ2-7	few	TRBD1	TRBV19	TGTGCCAGTAGTATAGTGCAGGGGGCGACATACGAGCAGTACTTC	CASSIVQGATYEQYF
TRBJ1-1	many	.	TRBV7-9	TGTGCCAGCAGCACCAAGCCTGAAGCTTTCTTT	CASSTKPEAFF
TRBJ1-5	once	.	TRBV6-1	TGTGCCAGCAGTGAACTAGGGTGGCGCAATCAGCCCCAGCATTTT	CASSELGWRNQPQHF
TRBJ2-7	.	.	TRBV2	TGTGCCAGTACGGGACCGACGTCCTACGAGCAGTACTTC	CASTGPTSYEQYF